This is a list of T cell receptor beta chains from one sample in a study of cytomegalovirus exposure and HLA in healthy donors. Assay used: immunoSEQ multiplex PCR; TCRdb lists only in-frame clones, some missing. This table holds 90,000 to 150,000 clones, roughly 84% found once. The specimen was PBMCs. The receptor set was obtained from a woman in her 30s in good health and CMV-seronegative. Each CDR3 is given without its conserved first and last residue.

j_gene: TRBJ2-1; v_gene: TRBV5-1; CDR3aa: ASTQTGTGFYNEQF
j_gene: TRBJ2-1; v_gene: TRBV5-1; CDR3aa: ASSLGGAFGNEQF
j_gene: TRBJ1-1; v_gene: TRBV6-1; CDR3aa: ASRSRGGYTEAF
j_gene: TRBJ1-2; v_gene: TRBV10-3; CDR3aa: AIKGGKNYGYT
j_gene: TRBJ2-5; v_gene: TRBV7-2; CDR3aa: ASSPVGQETQY
j_gene: TRBJ1-1; v_gene: TRBV5-4; CDR3aa: ASSLTGPTEAF
j_gene: TRBJ1-1; v_gene: TRBV2; CDR3aa: ASSVLRVTEAF
j_gene: TRBJ1-4; v_gene: TRBV12-5; CDR3aa: ASGLRDRGSEKLF
j_gene: TRBJ1-2; v_gene: TRBV7-9; CDR3aa: ASSRTGARYGYT
j_gene: TRBJ1-2; v_gene: TRBV11-2; CDR3aa: ASSLDGGNYGYT
j_gene: TRBJ2-5; v_gene: TRBV11-1; CDR3aa: ASSLAGTSGQETQY
j_gene: TRBJ2-5; v_gene: TRBV11-3; CDR3aa: ASRKGGQRETQY
j_gene: TRBJ2-3; v_gene: TRBV29-1; CDR3aa: SVEVLGTDTQY
j_gene: TRBJ1-1; v_gene: TRBV18; CDR3aa: ASSPDRAPYTEAF
j_gene: TRBJ2-4; v_gene: TRBV7-6; CDR3aa: ASSPRGLAGRAKNIQY
j_gene: TRBJ2-3; v_gene: TRBV19; CDR3aa: ASSPIAGGLTDTQY
j_gene: TRBJ1-1; v_gene: TRBV7-3; CDR3aa: ASSPGPGTEAF
j_gene: TRBJ1-2; v_gene: TRBV6-5; CDR3aa: ASSLDSDYGYT
j_gene: TRBJ1-2; v_gene: TRBV7-9; CDR3aa: ASSVDRVGGYT
j_gene: TRBJ2-4; v_gene: TRBV2; CDR3aa: AKLAKNIQY
j_gene: TRBJ1-1; v_gene: TRBV2; CDR3aa: ASSAGGENTEAF
j_gene: TRBJ2-5; v_gene: TRBV11-2; CDR3aa: ASSAEIRTQETQY
j_gene: TRBJ1-2; v_gene: TRBV6-6; CDR3aa: ASSFLASQVHYGYT
j_gene: TRBJ1-2; v_gene: TRBV30; CDR3aa: AWDPRGVNYGYT
j_gene: TRBJ1-2; v_gene: TRBV7-3; CDR3aa: ASSPGTDTNYGYT
j_gene: TRBJ1-1; v_gene: TRBV5-1; CDR3aa: ASSLASVTAYTRNTEAF
j_gene: TRBJ1-1; v_gene: TRBV19; CDR3aa: ARQPCGTERMNTEAF
j_gene: TRBJ1-1; v_gene: TRBV5-4; CDR3aa: ASSDLQVLNTEAF
j_gene: TRBJ2-7; v_gene: TRBV28; CDR3aa: ASSLWPPPTVSYEQY
j_gene: TRBJ2-2; v_gene: TRBV5-1; CDR3aa: ASSLGRLAGGFAGELF
j_gene: TRBJ1-5; v_gene: TRBV13; CDR3aa: ASSRSTGQGIWGNQPQH
j_gene: TRBJ1-2; v_gene: TRBV5-1; CDR3aa: ASSLQGERVYGYT
j_gene: TRBJ2-7; v_gene: TRBV7-9; CDR3aa: ASSLLGLAGTYEQY
j_gene: TRBJ1-6; v_gene: TRBV9; CDR3aa: ASSVSGVNSPLH
j_gene: TRBJ1-1; v_gene: TRBV21-1; CDR3aa: ASSKGGQGMNTEAF
j_gene: TRBJ1-2; v_gene: TRBV13; CDR3aa: ASSLVQGQNYGYT
j_gene: TRBJ2-7; v_gene: TRBV7-2; CDR3aa: ASSLPTRSYEQY
j_gene: TRBJ2-3; v_gene: TRBV5-1; CDR3aa: ASSLASGGHTDTQY
j_gene: TRBJ1-6; v_gene: TRBV27; CDR3aa: ASSLSQGANSPLH
j_gene: TRBJ2-7; v_gene: TRBV30; CDR3aa: AWSRGTSGVGYEQY
j_gene: TRBJ1-1; v_gene: TRBV6-4; CDR3aa: ASSDGEGGTEAF
j_gene: TRBJ2-4; v_gene: TRBV4-3; CDR3aa: ASSLGTGYDLY
j_gene: TRBJ2-1; v_gene: TRBV7-3; CDR3aa: ASSFLSGGAAEQF
j_gene: TRBJ1-1; v_gene: TRBV27; CDR3aa: ASSPDWGGDTEAF
j_gene: TRBJ2-1; v_gene: TRBV11-2; CDR3aa: ASSLGAGGNYNEQF
j_gene: TRBJ1-1; v_gene: TRBV13; CDR3aa: ASSPGQDLGAF
j_gene: TRBJ2-5; v_gene: TRBV5-4; CDR3aa: ASSSAGAWETQY
j_gene: TRBJ2-1; v_gene: TRBV2; CDR3aa: ASSGDRVSSYNEQF
j_gene: TRBJ2-5; v_gene: TRBV2; CDR3aa: ASSAGLAGGQETQY
j_gene: TRBJ1-3; v_gene: TRBV9; CDR3aa: ASSVVAGGGNTIY
j_gene: TRBJ1-1; v_gene: TRBV5-1; CDR3aa: ASSETGFTEAF
j_gene: TRBJ2-1; v_gene: TRBV29-1; CDR3aa: SSEDREYNEQF
j_gene: TRBJ2-4; v_gene: TRBV11-3; CDR3aa: ASSLGGLLNIQY
j_gene: TRBJ2-3; v_gene: TRBV9; CDR3aa: ASSERGLNWNTDTQY